A single sample is the source of the 32 T cell receptor beta chains below, sequenced in a study of beta chain features in type 1 diabetes. Sequencing targeted expressed TCRB transcripts, as all isolated RNA had been reverse transcribed. Generated by immunoSEQ multiplex PCR, the TCRdb table keeps only in-frame clones and is missing some. The sample contains under 900,000 clones, about a sixth of which appear only once. Material: naive CD4+ T cells from blood. The source of these receptors is a woman aged 18-35 years in good health.

The chain carries TRBV5-1 and TRBJ2-3; 8 bases are shared with TRBD1. The junction had 10 bases not matched to a gene; V was cut back by 0 bases and J by 4 bases. In germline, CDR1 is SGHRS, CDR2 YFSETQ. The CDR3 sequence is 17 residues long. The CDR3 DNA is TGCGCCAGCAGCTTGGTAGGACGGGGGACAGGCGCAGATACGCAGTATTTT. This codes for CASSLVGRGTGADTQYF.

The chain links TRBV5-5 to TRBJ1-1, with D unclear. In germline, CDR1 is SGHKS, CDR2 YYEKEE (reference sequence). The V gene lost 4 bases and the J gene lost 3 bases, with 7 bases spanning the gap. The CDR3 runs to 12 residues. CDR3 sequence reads: CASSLYYTEAFF. The CDR3 DNA follows: TGTGCCAGCAGCCTCTATTACACTGAAGCTTTCTTT.

This clone was counted a few times. The chain links TRBV9 to TRBJ2-1, with 9 bases fitting TRBD2. Trimming at V came to 2 bases and at J to 2 bases, leaving 5 bases not matched to a gene. CDR1 is SGDLS, CDR2 YYNGEE, per germline. There are 16 residues in the CDR3. CDR3 region: CASSVDVAGAYNEQFF. The CDR3 DNA is TGTGCCAGCAGCGTGGACGTAGCGGGAGCCTACAATGAGCAGTTCTTC.

This chain links TRBV11-2 with TRBJ2-5; TRBD1 matches at 7 bases. V was clipped by 5 bases and J by 4 bases; unmatched bases: 7. The length of the CDR3 is 14 residues. Germline assignment: CDR1 SGHAT and CDR2 FQNNGV. The CDR3 sequence is CASSRQGQGETQYF. The CDR3 bases are TGTGCCAGCAGCCGACAGGGCCAGGGAGAGACCCAGTACTTC.

J is TRBJ2-7 and V is TRBV28; 11 bases are shared with TRBD2. Germline V lookup: CDR1 MDHEN, CDR2 SYDVKM. V was clipped by 5 bases and J by 6 bases; unmatched bases: 6. CDR3 length: 14 amino acids. Written as DNA, the CDR3 is TGTGCCAGCAGTGGTAGCGGGAGGGGTGGCGAGCAGTACTTC. This translates into CASSGSGRGGEQYF.

Only a few counts were recorded for this clone. The chain employs TRBV7-2 and TRBJ1-2; D is unclear. Between the trimmed V and J ends, which lost 2 bases and 4 bases, there was a span of 14 bases. CDR3 length equals 15 residues. Per germline, CDR1 SGHTA and CDR2 FQGNSA. CDR3 DNA sequence: TGTGCCAGCAGCTTATACGACTCGGCTTTCTATGGCTACACCTTC. This gives the protein CASSLYDSAFYGYTF.

V usage is TRBV10-3 and J usage is TRBJ2-1; TRBD2 aligns across 11 bases. The length of the CDR3 is 18 residues. From germline, CDR1 is ENHRY and CDR2 SYGVKD. Trimming cost V 11 bases and J 7 bases; bases outside gene matches: 22. The CDR3 bases are TGTGCCGTCCAACCGGGACAGGGACTAGCGGTGGAGATTAATGAGCAGTTCTTC. Its translation is CAVQPGQGLAVEINEQFF.

Only a few counts were recorded for this clone. The chain uses TRBV7-3 and TRBJ2-2; D unresolved. This CDR3 comprises 12 residues. The V gene's germline CDR1 is SGHTA and CDR2 FQGTGA. Trimming left V 4 bases short and J 4 bases short, with 4 bases between. For the CDR3, the DNA is TGTGCCAGCAGCTCCTTCACCGGGGAGCTGTTTTTT. Translated: CASSSFTGELFF.

The V and J genes are TRBV7-9 and TRBJ1-2, with a tentative D call TRBD1 (5 bases). Germline-derived CDR1 and CDR2 are SEHNR and FQNEAQ (reference sequence). The CDR3 length is 16 residues. The V and J ends lost 1 base and 2 bases respectively, with 14 bases between them. This CDR3 is CASSLDRQRINYGYTF. For the CDR3, the DNA is TGTGCCAGCAGCTTAGATAGACAGCGCATAAACTATGGCTACACCTTC.

This clone has only a few counts. This rearrangement joins TRBV11-3 to TRBJ2-2; D might be TRBD1 or TRBD2, each matching 5 bases. Germline V gene data show CDR1 as SGHNT and CDR2 as YENEEA. Trimming pared 5 bases from V and 3 bases from J, leaving 10 bases between. The CDR3 extends over 14 amino acids. This chain's CDR3 is CASSHQGDTGELFF. The CDR3 nucleotides are TGTGCCAGCAGCCACCAGGGAGACACCGGGGAGCTGTTTTTT. Filled out from reference TRBV11-3 and TRBJ2-2, the complete variable domain reads EAGVVQSPRYKIIEKKQPVAFWCNPISGHNTLYWYLQNLGQGPELLIRYENEEAVDDSQLPKDRFSAERLKGVDSTLKIQPAELGDSAVYLCASSHQGDTGELFFGEGSRLTVL.

The rearrangement links TRBV9 to TRBJ2-1; 10 nucleotides align to TRBD2. Looked up from germline, CDR1 is SGDLS and CDR2 is YYNGEE. The CDR3 loop spans 17 amino acids. Unmatched junction bases numbered 5, after V lost 2 bases and J lost 0 bases. The CDR3 here is CASSVLSSGSSYNEQFF. In DNA, the CDR3 is TGTGCCAGCAGCGTCCTCTCTAGCGGGAGCTCCTACAATGAGCAGTTCTTC.

This rearrangement joins TRBV9 to TRBJ2-1; D is ambiguous. CDR3 length equals 15 residues. The V gene lost 1 base and the J gene lost 8 bases, with 16 bases spanning the gap. CDR1 is SGDLS, CDR2 YYNGEE, per germline. CDR3 DNA sequence: TGTGCCAGCAGCGTAAGGGATCGGAAGTCCGATGAGCAGTTCTTC. Its protein is CASSVRDRKSDEQFF.

The CDR3 DNA reads TGTGCCAGCAGCTTAGCGAACAGGGGGTATGGCTACACCTTC. This gives the protein CASSLANRGYGYTF. V gene TRBV5-4 combines with J gene TRBJ1-2; 8 bases match TRBD1. J was trimmed by 5 bases and V by 2 bases; bases with no gene match: 5. This CDR3 comprises 14 residues. Germline V gene lookup returns CDR1 SGHNT and CDR2 YYREEE (reference sequence).

The sample holds a few counts of this clone. Other nucleotide sequences in the sample specify the same CDR3. The chain carries TRBV4-3 and TRBJ2-7, with D hard to call. The CDR3 consists of 14 residues. Between the trimmed V and J ends, which lost 0 bases and 3 bases, there was a span of 9 bases. CDR1 LGHNA and CDR2 YSLEER come from the germline V gene. In DNA form, the CDR3 reads TGCGCCAGCAGCCAAGATCTGGTGAGCTACGAGCAGTACTTC. Translated: CASSQDLVSYEQYF.

The rearrangement joins TRBV18 to TRBJ1-5; TRBD1 is a possible D gene (5 bases). Per germline, CDR1 KGHSH and CDR2 LQKENI. Trimming removed 2 bases from V and 2 bases from J, with 10 bases in between. This CDR3 has 15 amino acids. CDR3 DNA: TGTGCCAGCTCACCATCGGGGCCTGGCAATCAGCCCCAGCATTTT. Residues: CASSPSGPGNQPQHF.

The gene calls are TRBV6-8 and TRBJ2-7, with D uncertain. Germline assignment: CDR1 MNHGY and CDR2 SAAAGT. This CDR3 contains 15 residues. V shed 6 bases and J shed 0 bases, with 15 bases lying between them. The CDR3 sequence: CASRFHSPVSYEQYF. The DNA of the CDR3 is TGTGCCAGCAGATTTCACAGTCCCGTCTCCTACGAGCAGTACTTC.

Note on this clone: A read error may account for a junction end that differs from germline. The rearrangement links TRBV7-2 to TRBJ2-1, with D tentatively TRBD2 (6 bases). Germline V gene lookup returns CDR1 SGHTA and CDR2 FQGNSA. CDR3 length: 15 residues. CDR3 sequence reads: CASTLGGVSYNEQFF. The CDR3 DNA reads TGTGCCAGCACCTTAGGAGGGGTCTCCTACAATGAGCAGTTCTTC. Variable domain in full (rest from reference TRBV7-2 and TRBJ2-1): GAGVSQSPSNKVTEKGKDVELRCDPISGHTALYWYRQSLGQGLEFLIYFQGNSAPDKSGLPSDRFSAERTGGSVSTLTIQRTQQEDSAVYLCASTLGGVSYNEQFFGPGTRLTVL.

The CDR3 DNA is TGTGCCAGTAGTTTACCCGGACTAGCGGTATACAATGAGCAGTTCTTC. Its translation is CASSLPGLAVYNEQFF. V usage is TRBV19 and J usage is TRBJ2-1; 10 bases align to TRBD2. Germline V gene data show CDR1 as LNHDA and CDR2 as SQIVND (reference sequence). The CDR3 covers 16 residues. J gave up 4 bases and V 5 bases, and 8 bases lay outside the gene matches. The whole variable domain, filled in from reference TRBV19 and TRBJ2-1, reads DGGITQSPKYLFRKEGQNVTLSCEQNLNHDAMYWYRQDPGQGLRLIYYSQIVNDFQKGDIAEGYSVSREKKESFPLTVTSAQKNPTAFYLCASSLPGLAVYNEQFFGPGTRLTVL.

The chain recombines TRBV28 with TRBJ1-2; D not certain. Trimming stripped 8 bases from V and 2 bases from J, with 12 bases between. The CDR3 has 13 residues. Per the germline V gene, CDR1 is MDHEN and CDR2 is SYDVKM. CDR3 nucleotides: TGTGCCAGCTCCCCCTCAGAAAACTATGGCTACACCTTC. It translates to CASSPSENYGYTF.

Only a few counts were recorded for this clone. This chain connects TRBV9 to TRBJ2-3, with D uncertain. Germline V lookup: CDR1 SGDLS, CDR2 YYNGEE. The CDR3 length is 15 residues. The V and J ends lost 1 base and 0 bases respectively, with 9 bases between them. This CDR3 reads CASSVREGSTDTQYF. DNA for the CDR3: TGTGCCAGCAGCGTAAGAGAAGGGAGCACAGATACGCAGTATTTT.

The chain has TRBV4-2 and TRBJ2-3; 8 positions match TRBD2. In germline, CDR1 is LGHNA, CDR2 YNFKEQ. CDR3 size: 17 residues. The trim removed 1 base at V and 1 base at J, leaving 7 bases unmatched. The CDR3 sequence: CASSQVSGGPGTDTQYF. The CDR3 DNA reads as TGTGCCAGCAGCCAAGTTTCGGGAGGGCCTGGCACAGATACGCAGTATTTT.

V gene TRBV11-3 combines with J gene TRBJ2-3; the D gene is possibly TRBD2 (5 bases). CDR1 and CDR2 from the germline V gene are SGHNT and YENEEA. V dropped 2 bases and J dropped 6 bases, with 12 bases sitting between them. The CDR3 is 14 amino acids. Here the CDR3 DNA reads TGTGCCAGCAGCTTAACAGCGGCCGGCGATACGCAGTATTTT. It is translated as CASSLTAAGDTQYF.

The chain carries TRBV4-3 and TRBJ1-5; TRBD1 is a possible D gene (5 bases). The V end was cut by 4 bases, the J end by 3 bases, with 19 bases between. The CDR3 consists of 17 residues. Per germline, CDR1 LGHNA and CDR2 YSLEER. The CDR3 protein is CASSPTAGGRANQPQHF. CDR3 nucleotide sequence: TGCGCCAGCAGCCCGACCGCCGGCGGCAGGGCCAATCAGCCCCAGCATTTT.

J is TRBJ2-4 and V is TRBV7-2; 7 bases line up with TRBD1. The V and J ends lost 1 base and 0 bases, in that order; junction bases with no gene match: 6. CDR3 length: 17 amino acids. In germline, CDR1 is SGHTA, CDR2 FQGNSA. The CDR3 reads CASSLVGRDRAKNIQYF. Here the CDR3 DNA reads TGTGCCAGCAGCTTAGTTGGTCGGGACAGAGCCAAAAACATTCAGTACTTC.

V and J are TRBV10-3 and TRBJ1-1, with 7 bases matching TRBD1. There are 14 residues in the CDR3. V trimming: 5 bases; J trimming: 3 bases; junction bases outside the gene matches: 6. The germline V gene has CDR1 ENHRY and CDR2 SYGVKD. In DNA, the CDR3 is TGTGCCATCAGTCCCAGGGGGGAACACACTGAAGCTTTCTTT. Its translation: CAISPRGEHTEAFF.

This clone has just a few counts. The CDR3 DNA follows: TGTGCCAGCAGTGATGCCAGGGCTAATGAAAAACTGTTTTTT. It is translated as CASSDARANEKLFF. V gene TRBV2 combines with J gene TRBJ1-4, with TRBD1 as a possible D gene (5 bases). The V end lost 3 bases, the J end lost 3 bases, and 8 bases lay between the germline ends. The germline CDR1 and CDR2 sequences are SNHLY and FYNNEI. This CDR3 is built from 14 residues.

This clone came up a few times. The J gene is TRBJ2-2, the V gene TRBV6-6; TRBD2 might be the D (6 bases). The CDR3 is made up of 16 amino acids. Germline CDR1 and CDR2: MNHNY and SVGAGI (reference sequence). V was clipped by 6 bases and J by 4 bases, with 18 bases between them. The CDR3 DNA follows: TGTGCCAGCAGATCCTCGGGACTCCCGTCCACCGGGGAGCTGTTTTTT. It translates to CASRSSGLPSTGELFF.

This clone was picked up a small number of times. The V call is TRBV18, the J call TRBJ2-1; 12 bases line up with TRBD2. The CDR3 covers 18 residues. The J segment lost 8 bases and the V segment lost 5 bases, leaving 16 bases of the junction unmatched. Germline-derived CDR1 and CDR2 are KGHSH and LQKENI. The CDR3: CASSSTFPRTSGKDEQFF. The DNA for the CDR3 is TGTGCCAGCTCATCAACTTTTCCCCGGACTAGCGGGAAGGATGAGCAGTTCTTC.

The CDR3 loop is CASRTGLASYEQFF. CDR3 in DNA: TGTGCCAGCAGAACTGGACTAGCGTCGTATGAGCAGTTCTTC. The rearrangement joins TRBV6-5 to TRBJ2-1, with 9 positions matching TRBD2. Germline-derived CDR1 and CDR2 are MNHEY and SVGAGI. V was clipped by 6 bases and J by 8 bases; unmatched bases: 8. The CDR3 loop spans 14 amino acids.

The V and J genes are TRBV9 and TRBJ2-2, with a weak D call TRBD1 (5 bases). Trimming pared 0 bases from V and 7 bases from J, leaving 13 bases between. The CDR3 extends over 15 amino acids. Germline CDR1 and CDR2: SGDLS and YYNGEE. DNA for the CDR3: TGTGCCAGCAGCGTAGAGCACAGGCGAGGCGGGGAGCTGTTTTTT. Protein product: CASSVEHRRGGELFF.

This chain links TRBV5-6 with TRBJ2-5, with 8 bases fitting TRBD2. The CDR3 spans 15 residues. Germline V gene lookup returns CDR1 SGHDT and CDR2 YYEEEE. The V segment lost 0 bases and the J segment 4 bases; nucleotides outside the gene matches: 5. The CDR3 bases are TGTGCCAGCAGCTTGGCTGGTAGCGGGACAGAGACCCAGTACTTC. Its translation: CASSLAGSGTETQYF.

The V and J genes are TRBV5-1 and TRBJ1-1, with D uncertain. Germline values: CDR1 SGHRS, CDR2 YFSETQ. V dropped 0 bases and J dropped 0 bases, with 12 bases sitting between them. The CDR3 consists of 16 residues. The CDR3 protein is CASSLGSAAVNTEAFF. DNA for the CDR3: TGCGCCAGCAGCTTGGGATCTGCAGCTGTGAACACTGAAGCTTTCTTT.